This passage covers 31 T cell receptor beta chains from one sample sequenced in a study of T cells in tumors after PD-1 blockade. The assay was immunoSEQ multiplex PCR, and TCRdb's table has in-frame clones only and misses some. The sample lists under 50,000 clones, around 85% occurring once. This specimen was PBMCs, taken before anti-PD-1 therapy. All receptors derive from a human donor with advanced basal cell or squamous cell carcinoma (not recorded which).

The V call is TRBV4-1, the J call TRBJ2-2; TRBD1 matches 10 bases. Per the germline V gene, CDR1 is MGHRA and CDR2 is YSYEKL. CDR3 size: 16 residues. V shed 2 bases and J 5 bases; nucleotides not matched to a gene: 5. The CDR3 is CASSQTGTGATGELFF. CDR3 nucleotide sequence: TGCGCCAGCAGCCAAACCGGGACAGGGGCGACCGGGGAGCTGTTTTTT.

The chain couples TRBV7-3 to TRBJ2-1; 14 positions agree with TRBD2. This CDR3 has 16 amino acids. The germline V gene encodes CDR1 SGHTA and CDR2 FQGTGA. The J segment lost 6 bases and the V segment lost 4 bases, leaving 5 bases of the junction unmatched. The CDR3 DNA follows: TGTGCCAGCAGCTCTCGACTAGCGGGGGGGATCAATGAGCAGTTCTTC. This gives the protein CASSSRLAGGINEQFF.

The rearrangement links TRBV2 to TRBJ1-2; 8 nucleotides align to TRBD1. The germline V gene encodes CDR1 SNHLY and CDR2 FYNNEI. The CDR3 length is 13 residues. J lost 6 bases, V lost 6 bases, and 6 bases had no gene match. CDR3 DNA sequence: TGTGCCAGCAGGGACGACAGGGGCGATGGCTACACCTTC. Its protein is CASRDDRGDGYTF.

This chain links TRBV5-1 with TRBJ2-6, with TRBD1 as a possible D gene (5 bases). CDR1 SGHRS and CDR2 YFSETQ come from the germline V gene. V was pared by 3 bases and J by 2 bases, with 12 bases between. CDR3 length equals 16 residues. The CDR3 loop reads CASSSDTSAGANVLTF. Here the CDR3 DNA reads TGCGCCAGCAGCTCGGACACATCTGCTGGGGCCAACGTCCTGACTTTC.

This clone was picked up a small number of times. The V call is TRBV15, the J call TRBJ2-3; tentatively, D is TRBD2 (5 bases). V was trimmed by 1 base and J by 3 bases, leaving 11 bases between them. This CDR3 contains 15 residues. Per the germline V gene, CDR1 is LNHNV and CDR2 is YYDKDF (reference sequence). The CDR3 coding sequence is TGTGCCACCAGCAGAGGACTATTAGGGACAGATACGCAGTATTTT. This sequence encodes CATSRGLLGTDTQYF.

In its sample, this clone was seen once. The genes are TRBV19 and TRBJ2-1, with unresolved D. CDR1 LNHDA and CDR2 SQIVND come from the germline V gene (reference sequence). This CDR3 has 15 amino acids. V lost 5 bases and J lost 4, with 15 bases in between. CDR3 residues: CASSFVEYSYNEQFF. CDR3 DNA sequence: TGTGCCAGTAGTTTTGTCGAATACTCGTACAATGAGCAGTTCTTC.

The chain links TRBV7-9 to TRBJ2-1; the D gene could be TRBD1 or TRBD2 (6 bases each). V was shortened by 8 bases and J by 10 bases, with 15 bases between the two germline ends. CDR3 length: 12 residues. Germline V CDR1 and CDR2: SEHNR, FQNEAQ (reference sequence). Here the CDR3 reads CASGLGGLEQFF. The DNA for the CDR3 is TGTGCCAGCGGACTCGGGGGCCTCGAGCAGTTCTTC.

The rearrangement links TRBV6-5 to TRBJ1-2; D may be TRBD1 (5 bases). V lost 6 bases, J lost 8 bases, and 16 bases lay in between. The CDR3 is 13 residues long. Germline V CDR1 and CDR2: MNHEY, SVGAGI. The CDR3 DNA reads TGTGCCAGCAGCGATCCTGGGGGTTACGGCTACACCTTC. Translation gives CASSDPGGYGYTF.

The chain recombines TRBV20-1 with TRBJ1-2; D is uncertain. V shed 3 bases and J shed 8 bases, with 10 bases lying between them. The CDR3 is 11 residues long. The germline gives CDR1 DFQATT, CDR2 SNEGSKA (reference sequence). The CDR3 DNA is TGCAGTGCTAGCTGGGCGGGGGGCTACACCTTC. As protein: CSASWAGGYTF.

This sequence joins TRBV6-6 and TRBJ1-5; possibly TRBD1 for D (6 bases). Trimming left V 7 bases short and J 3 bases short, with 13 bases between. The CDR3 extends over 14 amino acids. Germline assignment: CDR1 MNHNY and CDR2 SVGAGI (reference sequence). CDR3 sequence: CASIADSSNQPQHF. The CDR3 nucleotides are TGTGCCAGCATCGCGGACAGCTCCAATCAGCCCCAGCATTTT.

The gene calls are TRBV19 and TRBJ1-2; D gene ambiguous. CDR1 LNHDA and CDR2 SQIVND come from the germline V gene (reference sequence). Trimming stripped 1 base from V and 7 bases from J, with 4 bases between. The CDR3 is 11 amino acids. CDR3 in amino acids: CASSIGSGYTF. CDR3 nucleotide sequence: TGTGCCAGTAGTATAGGGTCTGGCTACACCTTC.

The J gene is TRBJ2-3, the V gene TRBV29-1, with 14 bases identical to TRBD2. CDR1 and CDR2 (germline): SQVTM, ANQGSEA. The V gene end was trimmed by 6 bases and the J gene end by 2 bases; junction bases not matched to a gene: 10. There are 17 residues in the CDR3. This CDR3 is CSVGTSGSLSVTDTQYF. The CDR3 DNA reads TGCAGCGTCGGGACTAGCGGGAGTTTGTCTGTCACAGATACGCAGTATTTT.

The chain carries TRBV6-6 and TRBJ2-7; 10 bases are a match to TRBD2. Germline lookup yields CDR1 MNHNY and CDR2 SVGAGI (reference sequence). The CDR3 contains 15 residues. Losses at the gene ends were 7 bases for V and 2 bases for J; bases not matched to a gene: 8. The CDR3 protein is CASNPSGRTPYEQYF. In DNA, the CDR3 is TGTGCCAGCAACCCTAGCGGGAGAACCCCCTACGAGCAGTACTTC.

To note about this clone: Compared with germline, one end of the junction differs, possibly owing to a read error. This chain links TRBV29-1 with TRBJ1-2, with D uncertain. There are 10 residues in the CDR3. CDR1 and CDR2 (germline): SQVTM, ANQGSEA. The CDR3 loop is CSVEASGYTF. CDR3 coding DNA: TGCAGCGTCGAAGCATCTGGCTACACCTTC.

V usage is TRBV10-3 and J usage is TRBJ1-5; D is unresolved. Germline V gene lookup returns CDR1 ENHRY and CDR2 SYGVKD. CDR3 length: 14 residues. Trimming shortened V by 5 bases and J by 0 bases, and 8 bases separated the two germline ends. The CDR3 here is CAISSGNSNQPQHF. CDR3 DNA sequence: TGTGCCATCAGTTCGGGCAATAGCAATCAGCCCCAGCATTTT.

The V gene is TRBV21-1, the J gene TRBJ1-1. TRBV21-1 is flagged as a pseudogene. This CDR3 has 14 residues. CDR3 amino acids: CASSKPGVNTEAFF. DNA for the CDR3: TGTGCCAGCAGCAAACCGGGGGTAAACACTGAAGCTTTCTTT.

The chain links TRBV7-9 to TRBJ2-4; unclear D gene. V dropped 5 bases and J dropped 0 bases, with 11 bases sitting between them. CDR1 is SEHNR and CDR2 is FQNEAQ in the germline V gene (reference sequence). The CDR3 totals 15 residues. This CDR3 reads CASSGQAEAKNIQYF. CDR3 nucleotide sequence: TGTGCCAGCAGCGGGCAAGCAGAAGCCAAAAACATTCAGTACTTC.

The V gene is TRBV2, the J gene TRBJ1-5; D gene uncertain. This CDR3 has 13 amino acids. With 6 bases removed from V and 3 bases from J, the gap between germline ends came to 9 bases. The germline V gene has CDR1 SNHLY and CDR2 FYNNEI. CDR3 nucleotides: TGTGCCAGCAGGAGGGATCTCAATCAGCCCCAGCATTTT. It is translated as CASRRDLNQPQHF.

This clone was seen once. CDR3 residues: CASSPPGGNSNQPQHF. The CDR3 region has the DNA TGTGCCAGCTCACCACCGGGCGGGAATAGCAATCAGCCCCAGCATTTT. The chain links TRBV18 to TRBJ1-5; D is unresolved. This CDR3 comprises 16 residues. V gave up 0 bases and J gave up 0 bases, with 9 bases separating them. Germline values: CDR1 KGHSH, CDR2 LQKENI. The full variable domain, completed using reference TRBV18 and TRBJ1-5, is NAGVMQNPRHLVRRRGQEARLRCSPMKGHSHVYWYRQLPEEGLKFMVYLQKENIIDESGMPKERFSAEFPKEGPSILRIQQVVRGDSAAYFCASSPPGGNSNQPQHFGDGTRLSIL.

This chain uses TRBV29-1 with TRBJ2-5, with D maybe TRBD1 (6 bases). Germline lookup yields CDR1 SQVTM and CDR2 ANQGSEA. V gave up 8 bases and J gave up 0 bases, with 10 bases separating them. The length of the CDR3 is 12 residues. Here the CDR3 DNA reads TGCAGCTCCCAGGGGAACCAAGAGACCCAGTACTTC. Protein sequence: CSSQGNQETQYF.

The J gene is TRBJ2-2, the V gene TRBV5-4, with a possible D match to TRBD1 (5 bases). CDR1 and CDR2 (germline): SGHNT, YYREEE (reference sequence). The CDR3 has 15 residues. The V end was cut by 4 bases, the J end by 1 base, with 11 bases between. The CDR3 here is CASSGAPLNTGELFF. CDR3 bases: TGTGCCAGCAGCGGGGCACCCTTGAACACCGGGGAGCTGTTTTTT.

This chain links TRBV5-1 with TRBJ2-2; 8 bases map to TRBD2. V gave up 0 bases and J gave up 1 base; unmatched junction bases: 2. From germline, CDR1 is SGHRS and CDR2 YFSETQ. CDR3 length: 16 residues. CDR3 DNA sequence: TGCGCCAGCAGCTTGGTCCTAGCGGGGAACACCGGGGAGCTGTTTTTT. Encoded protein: CASSLVLAGNTGELFF.

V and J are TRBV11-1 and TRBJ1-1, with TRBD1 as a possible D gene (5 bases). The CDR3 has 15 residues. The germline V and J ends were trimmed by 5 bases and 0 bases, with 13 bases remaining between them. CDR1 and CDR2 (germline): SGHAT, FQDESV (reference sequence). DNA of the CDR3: TGTGCCAGCAGCCGACAGATTTCAATGAACACTGAAGCTTTCTTT. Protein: CASSRQISMNTEAFF.

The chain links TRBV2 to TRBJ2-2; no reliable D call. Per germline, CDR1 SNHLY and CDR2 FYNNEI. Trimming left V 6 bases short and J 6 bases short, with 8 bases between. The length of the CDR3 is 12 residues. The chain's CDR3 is CASSRLAGELFF. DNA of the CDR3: TGTGCCAGCAGCCGACTGGCCGGGGAGCTGTTTTTT.

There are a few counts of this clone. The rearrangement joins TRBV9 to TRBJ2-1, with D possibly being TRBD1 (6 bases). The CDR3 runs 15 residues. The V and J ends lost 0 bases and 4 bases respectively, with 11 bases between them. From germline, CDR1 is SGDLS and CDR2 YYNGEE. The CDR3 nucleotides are TGTGCCAGCAGCGTAGCTGGACAGCCATACAATGAGCAGTTCTTC. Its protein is CASSVAGQPYNEQFF.

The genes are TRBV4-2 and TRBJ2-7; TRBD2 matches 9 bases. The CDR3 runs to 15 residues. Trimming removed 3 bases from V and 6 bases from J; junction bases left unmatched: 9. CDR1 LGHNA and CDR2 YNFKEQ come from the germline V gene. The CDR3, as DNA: TGTGCCAGCAGCCAGGTGCCGGGGACTAGCCCCGAGCAGTACTTC. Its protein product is CASSQVPGTSPEQYF.

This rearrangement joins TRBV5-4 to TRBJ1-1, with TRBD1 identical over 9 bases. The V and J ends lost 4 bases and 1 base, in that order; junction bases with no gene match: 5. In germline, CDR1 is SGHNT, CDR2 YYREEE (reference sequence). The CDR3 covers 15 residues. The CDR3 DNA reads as TGTGCCAGCAGCGTGGGACAGGGCGGGAACACTGAAGCTTTCTTT. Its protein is CASSVGQGGNTEAFF.

The CDR3 is CASSDRTGGRNTQYF. In nucleotides, the CDR3 is TGTGCCAGCAGTGACCGAACAGGGGGCAGGAATACGCAGTATTTT. The chain joins TRBV6-4 to TRBJ2-3, with 9 bases matching TRBD1. The length of the CDR3 is 15 residues. Germline trimming cut 2 bases from V and 7 bases from J; bases unmatched to any gene: 7. Germline lookup yields CDR1 MRHNA and CDR2 SNTAGT.

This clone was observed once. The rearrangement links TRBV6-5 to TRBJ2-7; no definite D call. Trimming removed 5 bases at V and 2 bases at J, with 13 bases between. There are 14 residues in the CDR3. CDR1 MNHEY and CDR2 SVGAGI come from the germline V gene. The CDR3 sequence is CASSTSWPPYEQYF. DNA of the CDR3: TGTGCCAGCAGTACCTCGTGGCCCCCCTACGAGCAGTACTTC.

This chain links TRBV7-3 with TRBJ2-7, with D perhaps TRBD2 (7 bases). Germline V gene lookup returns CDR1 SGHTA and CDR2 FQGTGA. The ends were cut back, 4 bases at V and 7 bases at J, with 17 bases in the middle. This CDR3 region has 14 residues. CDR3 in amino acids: CASSSGQPGGEQYF. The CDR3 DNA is TGTGCCAGCAGCTCCGGACAGCCGGGGGGAGAGCAGTACTTC.

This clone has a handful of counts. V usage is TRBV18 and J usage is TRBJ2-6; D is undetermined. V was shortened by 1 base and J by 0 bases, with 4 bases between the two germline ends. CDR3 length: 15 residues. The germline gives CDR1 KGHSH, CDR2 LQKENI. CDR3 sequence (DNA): TGTGCCAGCTCACCACGGGGCTCTGGGGCCAACGTCCTGACTTTC. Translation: CASSPRGSGANVLTF.